The clone carrying this T cell receptor (beta chain) was observed a few times. Its antigen is as yet unknown. Each CDR3 protein gets one entry after TCRdb re-called the 5' RACE reads with MiXCR. The sample contains approximately 250,000 distinct CDR3 sequences, 15% of which appear only once. The V and J ends lost 11 bases and 5 bases, in that order; junction bases with no gene match: 9. The germline gives CDR1 ENHRY, CDR2 SYGVKD. The CDR3 covers 13 residues. This specimen comes from a study of T-cell memory formation after mild COVID-19. The overall study: TCR clustering was largely donor specific. Study-level points and caveats: The study found balanced CD4/CD8 in clones contracting day 15 to 85 and a CD4+ lean in later expanders. CD4+ contracting clones were mainly CM and EM; CD8+ ones, EMRA. Detection of some responders pre-infection suggested pre-existing cross-reactive memory T cells participated.

The sample taken for sequencing was PBMCs or a T cell subset sorted from them (not recorded which). This TCR was sampled from an adult woman who had mild COVID-19 (a few samples of this study predate the infection). Cell type and time point are not known. The J gene is TRBJ2-5, the V gene TRBV10-3, with 9 bases aligning to TRBD1. The CDR3 DNA sequence: TGTGCCGCAGGGACAGGGTCTGCGGAGACCCAGTACTTC. This gives the protein CAAGTGSAETQYF.